This T cell receptor (beta chain) was observed in a study of blood T cell repertoires in COVID-19. In the study overall: The samples span acute and convalescent COVID-19 from the United States, Italy and Spain. The analysed material was cDNA or gDNA that came from T cells, B-cell-depleted T cells, or PBMCs.

Clones were sequenced by immunoSEQ multiplex PCR, and TCRdb holds only the in-frame ones, with some missing. The sample comprises roughly 500,000 clones, 89% of which are singletons, and roughly 0.84% rests with the top ten. Seattle cases were enrolled at active infection and followed longitudinally. V shed 7 bases, J shed 3 bases, and the junction held 11 bases outside the gene matches. Germline V gene data show CDR1 as MNHEY and CDR2 as SMNVEV (reference sequence). There are 15 residues in the CDR3. Sequences were obtained from peripheral blood. The source is a man in his late teens or twenties with COVID-19, enrolled during active disease. The chain combines TRBV27 with TRBJ2-7, with 8 bases that match TRBD1. The CDR3 reads CASKEWDRHGYEQYF. CDR3 nucleotide sequence: TGTGCCAGCAAAGAGTGGGACAGGCACGGCTACGAGCAGTACTTC.